The entry below gives a single TCR beta chain sequence along with its context. This entry comes from a study of CD8 T cells in ankylosing spondylitis. V lost 4 bases to trimming and J lost 4 bases; unmatched junction nucleotides: 5. CDR3 size: 15 residues. CDR1 and CDR2 (germline): MNHEY, SVGAGI. Each CDR3 protein gets one entry after TCRdb re-called the 5' RACE reads with MiXCR. There are a few hundred thousand distinct CDR3 sequences in the sample; 20% occur only once, and roughly 8.3% lies in the top ten. The chain has TRBV6-5 and TRBJ1-5; the match to TRBD1 covers 9 bases. This clonotype was obtained from a male donor with ankylosing spondylitis or in good health (not recorded which). The specimen was blood, either unsorted or a sorted T cell fraction (not recorded which). Here the CDR3 DNA reads TGTGCCAGCAGTTCGGCGACAGGGGGGAATCAGCCCCAGCATTTT. Amino acid sequence: CASSSATGGNQPQHF.